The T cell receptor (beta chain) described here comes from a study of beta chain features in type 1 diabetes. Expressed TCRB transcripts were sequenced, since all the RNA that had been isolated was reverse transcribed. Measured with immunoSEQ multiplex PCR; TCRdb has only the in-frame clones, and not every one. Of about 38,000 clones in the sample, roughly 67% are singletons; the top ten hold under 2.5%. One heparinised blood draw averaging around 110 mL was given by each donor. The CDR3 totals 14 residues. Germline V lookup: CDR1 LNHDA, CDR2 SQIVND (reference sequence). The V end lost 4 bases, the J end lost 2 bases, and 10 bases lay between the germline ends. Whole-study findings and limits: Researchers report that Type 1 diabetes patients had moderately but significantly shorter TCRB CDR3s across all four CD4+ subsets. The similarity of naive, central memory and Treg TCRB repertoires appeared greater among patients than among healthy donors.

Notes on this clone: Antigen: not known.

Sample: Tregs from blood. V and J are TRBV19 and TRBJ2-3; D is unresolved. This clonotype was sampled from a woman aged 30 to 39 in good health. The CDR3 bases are TGTGCCAGTAGTAGGCGGCAGATCACAGATACGCAGTATTTT. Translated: CASSRRQITDTQYF.